This entry lists 32 T cell receptor beta chains sequenced from one sample in a study of T cell changes during pregnancy in multiple sclerosis. The repertoire was sequenced with immunoSEQ multiplex PCR; TCRdb's copy has only in-frame clones and lacks some. This sample yields under 100,000 clones, of which around 93% are seen a single time; over 2% belongs to the top ten. Sequences were derived from peripheral blood, sampled in the third trimester of pregnancy. These receptors were taken from a female donor with multiple sclerosis, enrolled in a pregnancy study.

The J gene is TRBJ2-2, the V gene TRBV7-3; D is perhaps TRBD1 (5 bases). The CDR3 covers 14 residues. Per germline, CDR1 SGHTA and CDR2 FQGTGA. Trimming took off 5 bases at V and 4 bases at J, with 11 bases between the two ends. The CDR3 spells CASSPRGSTGELFF. CDR3 sequence (DNA): TGTGCCAGCAGCCCTAGGGGTAGCACCGGGGAGCTGTTTTTT.

This chain connects TRBV7-9 to TRBJ1-1, with D maybe TRBD1 (6 bases). Germline V CDR1 and CDR2: SEHNR, FQNEAQ (reference sequence). Trimming took off 5 bases at V and 7 bases at J, with 11 bases between the two ends. The CDR3 is 12 amino acids. DNA of the CDR3: TGTGCCAGCAGCCTTGGACAGTATGAAGCTTTCTTT. Protein sequence: CASSLGQYEAFF.

The table lists this clone with a count of one. This sequence joins TRBV30 and TRBJ1-1; D gene unclear. Germline CDR1 is GTSNPN and CDR2 is SVGIG (reference sequence). The CDR3 consists of 13 residues. The V end lost 4 bases, the J end lost 3 bases, and 12 bases lay between the germline ends. CDR3 protein: CAWTWSSDTEAFF. DNA for the CDR3: TGTGCCTGGACGTGGAGTTCGGACACTGAAGCTTTCTTT.

The V and J genes are TRBV9 and TRBJ2-7, with 10 bases that match TRBD1. J was trimmed by 2 bases and V by 4 bases; bases with no gene match: 9. Germline CDR1 and CDR2: SGDLS and YYNGEE. The CDR3 has 16 residues. The CDR3 sequence is CASSTAPDRGAYEQYF. CDR3 bases: TGTGCCAGCAGCACCGCCCCGGACAGGGGGGCCTACGAGCAGTACTTC.

This clone was seen just once. V gene TRBV2 combines with J gene TRBJ2-1, with 8 bases lining up with TRBD1. After removal of 6 bases from V and 0 bases from J, the junction contained 4 bases not matched to a gene. Looked up from germline, CDR1 is SNHLY and CDR2 is FYNNEI. The CDR3 covers 15 residues. CDR3 in DNA: TGTGCCAGCAGGACAGGGGTGAGCTCCTACAATGAGCAGTTCTTC. It translates to CASRTGVSSYNEQFF.

Here the CDR3 DNA reads TGTGCCAGCTCACAGACCGCGGTCAATACCTACGAGCAGTACTTC. It is translated as CASSQTAVNTYEQYF. This chain links TRBV18 with TRBJ2-7, with D unclear. Germline lookup yields CDR1 KGHSH and CDR2 LQKENI. The CDR3 runs to 15 residues. V gave up 4 bases and J gave up 2 bases, with 15 bases separating them.

The chain employs TRBV10-2 and TRBJ2-1; D gene unclear. The V end was cut by 6 bases, the J end by 9 bases, with 6 bases between. There are 10 residues in the CDR3. Per the germline V gene, CDR1 is WSHSY and CDR2 is SAAADI. CDR3 DNA sequence: TGCGCCAGCAGCGAGCGTGAGCAGTTCTTC. Translation: CASSEREQFF.

This rearrangement joins TRBV2 to TRBJ1-2, with D perhaps matching TRBD1 (6 bases). Trimming shortened V by 4 bases and J by 6 bases, and 12 bases separated the two germline ends. Germline CDR1 reads SNHLY; CDR2 reads FYNNEI. The CDR3 sequence is 13 residues long. CDR3 loop: CASSASRGDGYTF. For the CDR3, the DNA is TGTGCCAGCAGTGCCTCCAGGGGCGATGGCTACACCTTC.

Only one count was recorded for this clone. This chain uses TRBV5-4 with TRBJ2-5; possibly TRBD1 for D (5 bases). V was cut by 4 bases and J by 5 bases, with 15 bases left in between. Germline V lookup: CDR1 SGHNT, CDR2 YYREEE (reference sequence). The CDR3 runs to 14 residues. The CDR3 region has the DNA TGTGCCAGCAGCATCGGAGACAGTCGCGAGACCCAGTACTTC. The encoded protein is CASSIGDSRETQYF. The full variable domain, its missing parts supplied by reference TRBV5-4 and TRBJ2-5, is ETGVTQSPTHLIKTRGQQVTLRCSSQSGHNTVSWYQQALGQGPQFIFQYYREEENGRGNFPPRFSGLQFPNYSSELNVNALELDDSALYLCASSIGDSRETQYFGPGTRLLVL.

The chain couples TRBV5-1 to TRBJ2-1, with 11 bases fitting TRBD2. The CDR3 extends over 15 amino acids. The V gene end was trimmed by 2 bases and the J gene end by 4 bases; junction bases not matched to a gene: 2. Germline assignment: CDR1 SGHRS and CDR2 YFSETQ. The CDR3 spells CASSFTSGGYNEQFF. CDR3 DNA sequence: TGCGCCAGCAGCTTCACTAGCGGGGGTTACAATGAGCAGTTCTTC. Based on the CDR3 plus reference TRBV5-1 and TRBJ2-1, the full variable domain is KAGVTQTPRYLIKTRGQQVTLSCSPISGHRSVSWYQQTPGQGLQFLFEYFSETQRNKGNFPGRFSGRQFSNSRSEMNVSTLELGDSALYLCASSFTSGGYNEQFFGPGTRLTVL.

The chain combines TRBV21-1 with TRBJ1-1; TRBD1, the table's D call, was not compared with the DNA. TRBV21-1 is tagged as a pseudogene. This CDR3 has 15 amino acids. The CDR3 reads CASSKGQGRNTEAFF. The CDR3 DNA is TGTGCCAGCAGCAAAGGGCAGGGGAGGAACACTGAAGCTTTCTTT.

The CDR3 nucleotides read TGCGCCAGTACCCGGGGGAATGGCTACACCTTC. It translates to CASTRGNGYTF. The rearrangement links TRBV5-1 to TRBJ1-2; the D gene is possibly TRBD1 (5 bases). The length of the CDR3 is 11 residues. Germline loops: CDR1 SGHRS, CDR2 YFSETQ. Trimming pared 8 bases from V and 6 bases from J, leaving 11 bases between. Variable domain in full (rest from reference TRBV5-1 and TRBJ1-2): KAGVTQTPRYLIKTRGQQVTLSCSPISGHRSVSWYQQTPGQGLQFLFEYFSETQRNKGNFPGRFSGRQFSNSRSEMNVSTLELGDSALYLCASTRGNGYTFGSGTRLTVV.

This sequence joins TRBV9 and TRBJ2-7, with D possibly matching TRBD2 (7 bases). Trimming shortened V by 0 bases and J by 5 bases, and 18 bases separated the two germline ends. Per germline, CDR1 SGDLS and CDR2 YYNGEE. The CDR3 extends over 16 amino acids. The CDR3 loop is CASSVEGGGISNEQYF. The CDR3, as DNA: TGTGCCAGCAGCGTAGAGGGGGGGGGTATTTCCAACGAGCAGTACTTC.

This clone was recorded a few times. One end of the junction does not line up with germline, which may come from a read error. Other DNA sequences in the same sample also yield this CDR3. The V gene is TRBV11-2, the J gene TRBJ1-2; weak D call: TRBD1 (5 bases). CDR1 is SGHAT, CDR2 FQNNGV, per germline. The CDR3 has 14 residues. CDR3 amino acids: CASSLGDSRSGHTF. In DNA, the CDR3 is TGTGCCAGCAGCTTAGGGGACTCCCGTAGTGGCCACACCTTC.

The chain carries TRBV19 and TRBJ1-3, with 8 bases aligning to TRBD1. The trim removed 10 bases at V and 14 bases at J, leaving 16 bases unmatched. The CDR3 covers 13 residues. Germline assignment: CDR1 LNHDA and CDR2 SQIVND (reference sequence). The DNA for the CDR3 is TGTGCCACCGCACTTGGCTCAGGGGGCCATCTATATTTT. Protein: CATALGSGGHLYF.

The chain links TRBV25-1 to TRBJ1-3; TRBD1 matches at 8 bases. Losses at the gene ends were 0 bases for V and 4 bases for J; bases not matched to a gene: 11. The CDR3 runs 18 residues. Per the germline V gene, CDR1 is MGHDK and CDR2 is SYGVNS. CDR3 amino acids: CASSEYFPQGASGNTIYF. The DNA for the CDR3 is TGTGCCAGCAGTGAATATTTTCCCCAGGGGGCATCGGGAAACACCATATATTTT.

The sample holds one count of this clone. J is TRBJ1-2 and V is TRBV11-2, with D tentatively TRBD1 (5 bases). The CDR3 loop spans 12 amino acids. V was cut by 2 bases and J by 6 bases, with 7 bases left in between. CDR1 is SGHAT, CDR2 FQNNGV, per germline. The CDR3 nucleotides read TGTGCCAGCAGCTTACCAGGGCATGGCTACACCTTC. This encodes CASSLPGHGYTF.

The chain employs TRBV7-9 and TRBJ2-7; D is undetermined. The germline V gene has CDR1 SEHNR and CDR2 FQNEAQ (reference sequence). There are 12 residues in the CDR3. The V gene lost 4 bases and the J gene lost 5 bases, with 9 bases spanning the gap. The CDR3 spells CASSYSFHEQYF. The CDR3, as DNA: TGTGCCAGCAGCTATTCATTTCACGAGCAGTACTTC. The variable domain in full, completed from reference TRBV7-9 and TRBJ2-7, reads DTGVSQNPRHKITKRGQNVTFRCDPISEHNRLYWYRQTLGQGPEFLTYFQNEAQLEKSRLLSDRFSAERPKGSFSTLEIQRTEQGDSAMYLCASSYSFHEQYFGPGTRLTVT.

The rearrangement links TRBV27 to TRBJ2-2; tentative D call: TRBD1 (6 bases). CDR3 length equals 16 residues. V was trimmed by 3 bases and J by 2 bases, leaving 13 bases between them. Germline CDR1 and CDR2: MNHEY and SMNVEV (reference sequence). The CDR3 nucleotides read TGTGCCAGCAGTTTGCTGGGGGCGGTTAACACCGGGGAGCTGTTTTTT. It encodes CASSLLGAVNTGELFF.

The genes are TRBV5-1 and TRBJ2-5, with D possibly TRBD1 on 5 matching bases. This CDR3 is 13 amino acids long. CDR1 is SGHRS, CDR2 YFSETQ, per germline. V was clipped by 4 bases and J by 5 bases, with 12 bases between them. CDR3 nucleotide sequence: TGCGCCAGCAGCCAGGGCGAATGGGAGACCCAGTACTTC. Translating it yields CASSQGEWETQYF.

The chain recombines TRBV5-1 with TRBJ2-5, with 10 bases identical to TRBD2. Trimming removed 5 bases from V and 5 bases from J; junction bases left unmatched: 6. The germline gives CDR1 SGHRS, CDR2 YFSETQ. The CDR3 covers 14 residues. CDR3 protein: CASRILAGEETQYF. CDR3 in DNA: TGCGCCAGCAGGATCCTAGCGGGGGAGGAGACCCAGTACTTC.

V gene TRBV7-6 combines with J gene TRBJ1-5; D possibly corresponds to TRBD1 (5 bases). V lost 5 bases and J 1 base, leaving 15 bases between the germline ends. Germline V gene lookup returns CDR1 SGHVS and CDR2 FNYEAQ. CDR3 length: 16 amino acids. The CDR3 is CASSLGAGPSNQPQHF. The CDR3 coding sequence is TGTGCCAGCAGCCTAGGGGCAGGGCCCAGCAATCAGCCCCAGCATTTT.

This clone was seen just once. V gene TRBV29-1 combines with J gene TRBJ1-2; the match to TRBD1 covers 12 bases. V dropped 3 bases and J dropped 6; count of bases not matched to a gene: 8. Germline V gives CDR1 SQVTM, CDR2 ANQGSEA. The CDR3 is made up of 15 amino acids. CDR3: CSVDQTGQGANGYTF. The CDR3 nucleotides read TGCAGCGTTGATCAAACGGGACAGGGGGCAAATGGCTACACCTTC.

The chain uses TRBV7-2 and TRBJ2-7, with D perhaps TRBD1 (5 bases). CDR1 is SGHTA and CDR2 is FQGNSA in the germline V gene. Trimming removed 0 bases from V and 6 bases from J, with 15 bases in between. There are 15 residues in the CDR3. The CDR3 loop reads CASSLAQGIGGEQYF. Here the CDR3 DNA reads TGTGCCAGCAGCTTAGCGCAGGGAATAGGTGGCGAGCAGTACTTC.

This clone has a count of ten or more. The CDR3: CASSQDRGSPGNTIYF. The CDR3 DNA sequence: TGTGCCAGCAGCCAGGACAGGGGGAGTCCTGGAAACACCATATATTTT. V and J are TRBV2 and TRBJ1-3; TRBD1 matches at 10 bases. The length of the CDR3 is 16 residues. In germline, CDR1 is SNHLY, CDR2 FYNNEI. The junction had 7 bases not matched to a gene; V was cut back by 6 bases and J by 2 bases.

The J gene is TRBJ1-1, the V gene TRBV7-8, with D hard to call. Germline CDR1 and CDR2: SGHVS and FQNEAQ. The CDR3 contains 11 residues. V lost 2 bases, J lost 6 bases, and 4 bases lay in between. The CDR3 nucleotides are TGTGCCAGCAGCTTAAGCGCTGAAGCTTTCTTT. It is translated as CASSLSAEAFF.

The chain is built from TRBV7-3 and TRBJ1-6, with D perhaps TRBD1 (5 bases). The length of the CDR3 is 16 residues. Deletions cut 0 bases from V and 7 bases from J, with 13 bases between. Germline V gene sequence: CDR1 SGHTA, CDR2 FQGTGA. In nucleotides, the CDR3 is TGTGCCAGCAGCTTAACATCGGGACGGGGGAATTCACCCCTCCACTTT. Its protein is CASSLTSGRGNSPLHF.

The genes are TRBV19 and TRBJ2-7, with TRBD1 matching 7 bases. The junction had 1 base not matched to a gene; V was cut back by 7 bases and J by 1 base. Germline CDR1 and CDR2: LNHDA and SQIVND (reference sequence). This CDR3 has 12 amino acids. As DNA, the CDR3 is TGTGCCAGTACGGGACAGTCCTACGAGCAGTACTTC. This gives the protein CASTGQSYEQYF.

The J gene is TRBJ2-3, the V gene TRBV19; D is ambiguous. The V end lost 1 base, the J end lost 6 bases, and 11 bases lay between the germline ends. The CDR3 length is 14 residues. The germline CDR1 and CDR2 sequences are LNHDA and SQIVND (reference sequence). The chain's CDR3 is CASSIGLELDTQYF. The DNA of the CDR3 is TGTGCCAGTAGTATAGGACTGGAGCTGGATACGCAGTATTTT. The whole variable domain, remainder taken from reference TRBV19 and TRBJ2-3, is DGGITQSPKYLFRKEGQNVTLSCEQNLNHDAMYWYRQDPGQGLRLIYYSQIVNDFQKGDIAEGYSVSREKKESFPLTVTSAQKNPTAFYLCASSIGLELDTQYFGPGTRLTVL.

The chain joins TRBV10-3 to TRBJ2-7; D gene uncertain. The CDR3 has 12 amino acids. V lost 10 bases, J lost 6 bases, and 16 bases lay in between. Germline CDR1 ENHRY, CDR2 SYGVKD. The chain's CDR3 is CATGHSPGEQYF. CDR3 nucleotides: TGTGCCACAGGCCACAGTCCCGGCGAGCAGTACTTC.

V is TRBV7-8 and J is TRBJ1-2, with 7 bases matching TRBD1. The trim removed 2 bases at V and 5 bases at J, leaving 11 bases unmatched. CDR3 length equals 16 residues. Germline-derived CDR1 and CDR2 are SGHVS and FQNEAQ. This CDR3 is CASSLKPFGTVYGYTF. DNA for the CDR3: TGTGCCAGCAGCTTAAAACCCTTCGGGACAGTTTATGGCTACACCTTC.

The genes are TRBV4-2 and TRBJ2-7, with a possible D match to TRBD1 (5 bases). Germline V gene data show CDR1 as LGHNA and CDR2 as YNFKEQ. Trimming left V 4 bases short and J 0 bases short, with 10 bases between. The CDR3 is made up of 14 amino acids. CDR3 sequence: CASSRKGSSYEQYF. The CDR3 DNA reads TGTGCCAGCAGCCGAAAGGGGTCCTCCTACGAGCAGTACTTC.